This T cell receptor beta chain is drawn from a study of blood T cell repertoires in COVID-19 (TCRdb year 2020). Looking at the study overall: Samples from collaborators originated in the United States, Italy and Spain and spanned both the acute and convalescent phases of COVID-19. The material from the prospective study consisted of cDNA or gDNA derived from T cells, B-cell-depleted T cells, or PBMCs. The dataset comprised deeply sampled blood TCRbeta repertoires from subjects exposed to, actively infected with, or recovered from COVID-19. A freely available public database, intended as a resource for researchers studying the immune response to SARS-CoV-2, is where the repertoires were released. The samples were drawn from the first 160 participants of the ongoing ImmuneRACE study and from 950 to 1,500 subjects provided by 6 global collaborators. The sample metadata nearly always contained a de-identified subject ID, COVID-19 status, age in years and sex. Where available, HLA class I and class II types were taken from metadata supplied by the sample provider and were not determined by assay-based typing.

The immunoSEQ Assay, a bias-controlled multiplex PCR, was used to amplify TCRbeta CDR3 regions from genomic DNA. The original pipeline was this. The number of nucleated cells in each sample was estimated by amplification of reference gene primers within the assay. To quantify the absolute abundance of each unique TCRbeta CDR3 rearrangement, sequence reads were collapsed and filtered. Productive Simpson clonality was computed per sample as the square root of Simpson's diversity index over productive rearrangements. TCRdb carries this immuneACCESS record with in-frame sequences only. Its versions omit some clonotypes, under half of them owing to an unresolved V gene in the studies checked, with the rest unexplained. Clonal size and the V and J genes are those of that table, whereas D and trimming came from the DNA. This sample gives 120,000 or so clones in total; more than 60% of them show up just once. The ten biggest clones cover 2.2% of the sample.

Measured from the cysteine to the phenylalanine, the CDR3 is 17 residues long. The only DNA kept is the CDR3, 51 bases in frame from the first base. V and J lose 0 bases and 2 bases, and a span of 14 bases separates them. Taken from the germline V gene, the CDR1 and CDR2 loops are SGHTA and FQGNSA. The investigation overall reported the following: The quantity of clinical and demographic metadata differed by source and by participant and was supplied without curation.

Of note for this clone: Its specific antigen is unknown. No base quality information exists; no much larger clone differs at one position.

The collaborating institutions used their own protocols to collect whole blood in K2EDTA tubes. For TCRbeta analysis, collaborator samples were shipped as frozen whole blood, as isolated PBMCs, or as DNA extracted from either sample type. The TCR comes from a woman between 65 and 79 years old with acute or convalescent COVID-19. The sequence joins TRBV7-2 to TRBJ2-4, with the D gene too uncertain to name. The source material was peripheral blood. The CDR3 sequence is CASSLALSLNTKNIQYF. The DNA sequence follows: TGTGCCAGCAGCTTAGCGCTTAGCCTCAACACCAAAAACATTCAGTACTTC.